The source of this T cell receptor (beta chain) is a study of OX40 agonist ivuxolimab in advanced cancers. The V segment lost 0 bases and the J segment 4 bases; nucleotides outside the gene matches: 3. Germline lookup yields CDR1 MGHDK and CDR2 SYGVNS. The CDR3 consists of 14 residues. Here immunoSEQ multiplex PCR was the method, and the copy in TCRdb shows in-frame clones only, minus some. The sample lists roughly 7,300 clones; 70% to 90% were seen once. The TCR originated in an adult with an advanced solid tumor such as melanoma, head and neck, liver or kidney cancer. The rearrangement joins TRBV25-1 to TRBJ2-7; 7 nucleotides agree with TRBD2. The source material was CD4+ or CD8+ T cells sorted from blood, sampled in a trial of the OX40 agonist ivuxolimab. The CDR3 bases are TGTGCCAGCAGTGAATACGGGGGGTCGTACGAGCAGTACTTC. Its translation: CASSEYGGSYEQYF.